Listed below are T cell receptor beta chains from one sample, sequenced in a study of cytomegalovirus exposure and HLA in healthy donors. Generated by immunoSEQ multiplex PCR, the TCRdb table keeps only in-frame clones and is missing some. The ten top clones account for approximately 5.1%, within a sample of tens of thousands of clones. Material for sequencing was PBMCs. The receptors were gathered from a man aged 25-45 years in good health and CMV-seropositive. Each CDR3 is given with its conserved first and last residue. The D gene is left open where the match is weak. Not every row has a clone size; where given, it reads once, few, many or a size class.

v_call: TRBV4-2
clone_size: -
d_call: -
j_call: TRBJ2-7
cdr3_nt: TGTGCCAGCAGCCACGGATCGAGGGTTACGCGTGCGTACGAGCAGTACTTC
cdr3_aa: CASSHGSRVTRAYEQYF

v_call: TRBV15
clone_size: -
d_call: -
j_call: TRBJ1-2
cdr3_nt: TGTGCCACCAGCAGAGATTCAGGTGGTTATGGCTACACCTTC
cdr3_aa: CATSRDSGGYGYTF

v_call: TRBV30
clone_size: -
d_call: TRBD1
j_call: TRBJ2-1
cdr3_nt: TGTGCCTGGAGTGCCGGGACAGGGGACAATGAGCAGTTCTTC
cdr3_aa: CAWSAGTGDNEQFF

v_call: TRBV6-1
clone_size: -
d_call: -
j_call: TRBJ1-1
cdr3_nt: TGTGCCAGCAGTGACCTGGCATCCCCGATCGAGAACACTGAAGCTTTCTTT
cdr3_aa: CASSDLASPIENTEAFF

v_call: TRBV30
clone_size: -
d_call: -
j_call: TRBJ1-1
cdr3_nt: TGTGCCTGGGGGGCAGGGGCGAACACTGAAGCTTTCTTT
cdr3_aa: CAWGAGANTEAFF

v_call: TRBV2
clone_size: -
d_call: -
j_call: TRBJ2-7
cdr3_nt: TGTGCCAGCAGCGGAGAAACCACCTCCTACGAGCAGTACTTC
cdr3_aa: CASSGETTSYEQYF

v_call: TRBV4-2
clone_size: -
d_call: TRBD2
j_call: TRBJ2-3
cdr3_nt: TGTGCCAGCAGCCAAGACGGGACGGGGGGTGTTAGAGATACGCAGTATTTT
cdr3_aa: CASSQDGTGGVRDTQYF

v_call: TRBV5-6
clone_size: -
d_call: TRBD1
j_call: TRBJ1-1
cdr3_nt: TGTGCCAGCAGTTCGGACAGGATGAACACTGAAGCTTTCTTT
cdr3_aa: CASSSDRMNTEAFF

v_call: TRBV28
clone_size: -
d_call: -
j_call: TRBJ2-7
cdr3_nt: TGTGCCAGCTCAGGGACATACGCCTACGAGCAGTACTTC
cdr3_aa: CASSGTYAYEQYF

v_call: TRBV14
clone_size: -
d_call: TRBD1
j_call: TRBJ2-1
cdr3_nt: TGTGCCAGCAGCCGACAGGGGCTCCGAGCCTACAATGAGCAGTTCTTC
cdr3_aa: CASSRQGLRAYNEQFF

v_call: TRBV11-2
clone_size: -
d_call: -
j_call: TRBJ2-7
cdr3_nt: TGTGCCAGCAGCTTCACAGGGTCCGAGCAGTACTTC
cdr3_aa: CASSFTGSEQYF

v_call: TRBV5-1
clone_size: -
d_call: -
j_call: TRBJ1-1
cdr3_nt: TGCGCCAGCAGCAAGACAGCCCAGGGCACTGAAGCTTTCTTT
cdr3_aa: CASSKTAQGTEAFF

v_call: TRBV9
clone_size: -
d_call: -
j_call: TRBJ2-3
cdr3_nt: TGTGCCAGCAGCGTAGTTGGCGGGTGGCTCACAGATACGCAGTATTTT
cdr3_aa: CASSVVGGWLTDTQYF

v_call: TRBV6-5
clone_size: -
d_call: TRBD2
j_call: TRBJ2-1
cdr3_nt: TGTGCCAGCAGTTACAGCGGGAGCCCTCTCAACAATGAGCAGTTCTTC
cdr3_aa: CASSYSGSPLNNEQFF

v_call: TRBV7-9
clone_size: -
d_call: -
j_call: TRBJ1-2
cdr3_nt: TGTGCCAGCAGCTTAACATCGGTGGGGGGTGGCTACACCTTC
cdr3_aa: CASSLTSVGGGYTF

v_call: TRBV4-1
clone_size: -
d_call: -
j_call: TRBJ2-5
cdr3_nt: TGCGCCAGCGGAGGGGACTTGAGACAAGAGACCCAGTACTTC
cdr3_aa: CASGGDLRQETQYF

v_call: TRBV5-8
clone_size: -
d_call: TRBD1
j_call: TRBJ1-5
cdr3_nt: TGTGCCAGCAGCTTCTGGACAGGCTATAGCAATCAGCCCCAGCATTTT
cdr3_aa: CASSFWTGYSNQPQHF

v_call: TRBV9
clone_size: -
d_call: TRBD2
j_call: TRBJ2-6
cdr3_nt: TGTGCCAGCAGCGTAAGGACCCGCGGGGGGGCAGGTGGGGCCAACGTCCTGACTTTC
cdr3_aa: CASSVRTRGGAGGANVLTF

v_call: TRBV19
clone_size: -
d_call: -
j_call: TRBJ1-1
cdr3_nt: TGTGCCAGTAGTCCCCGGGAGGGAGCGGCTTTCTTT
cdr3_aa: CASSPREGAAFF

v_call: TRBV11-3
clone_size: -
d_call: TRBD2
j_call: TRBJ2-1
cdr3_nt: TGTGCCAGCAGCCAGATGGCGGGAGGAGTCGGGGAGCAGTTCTTC
cdr3_aa: CASSQMAGGVGEQFF

v_call: TRBV30
clone_size: -
d_call: -
j_call: TRBJ2-1
cdr3_nt: TGTGCCTGGAGTGTAACGTGGGACATCCCCCGGGCTGAGCAGTTCTTC
cdr3_aa: CAWSVTWDIPRAEQFF

v_call: TRBV4-1
clone_size: -
d_call: -
j_call: TRBJ1-4
cdr3_nt: TGCGCCAGCAGCCAAGAGACAGTTCATAATGAAAAACTGTTTTTT
cdr3_aa: CASSQETVHNEKLFF

v_call: TRBV5-3
clone_size: -
d_call: TRBD1
j_call: TRBJ2-5
cdr3_nt: TGTGCCAGAAGGTCCGGGACAGGGGGCGTCAGGACCCAGTACTTC
cdr3_aa: CARRSGTGGVRTQYF

v_call: TRBV10-3
clone_size: -
d_call: -
j_call: TRBJ1-5
cdr3_nt: TGTGCCATCACGGACAGCCGCAATCAGCCCCAGCATTTT
cdr3_aa: CAITDSRNQPQHF

v_call: TRBV18
clone_size: -
d_call: -
j_call: TRBJ1-2
cdr3_nt: TGTGCCAGCTCACCAAGGAAACAGGACGGTGGCTACACCTTC
cdr3_aa: CASSPRKQDGGYTF

v_call: TRBV6-1
clone_size: -
d_call: -
j_call: TRBJ2-7
cdr3_nt: TGTGCCAGCAGAGAAAGGGAGGCCCACGAGCAGTACTTC
cdr3_aa: CASREREAHEQYF

v_call: TRBV6-5
clone_size: -
d_call: -
j_call: TRBJ2-7
cdr3_nt: TGTGCCAGCAGCCCTACATGGGAGTCCTACGAGCAGTACTTC
cdr3_aa: CASSPTWESYEQYF

v_call: TRBV30
clone_size: -
d_call: TRBD1
j_call: TRBJ2-3
cdr3_nt: TGTGCCTGGAATGCACAGGGGGGCACAGATACGCAGTATTTT
cdr3_aa: CAWNAQGGTDTQYF

v_call: TRBV2
clone_size: -
d_call: -
j_call: TRBJ2-3
cdr3_nt: TGTGCCAGCAGTGATACCGGGTATGGACAGAGCACAGATAAGCAGTATTTT
cdr3_aa: CASSDTGYGQSTDKQYF

v_call: TRBV25-1
clone_size: -
d_call: -
j_call: TRBJ2-7
cdr3_nt: TGTGCCAGCAGTGAATATCAGAACGAGCAGTACTTC
cdr3_aa: CASSEYQNEQYF

v_call: TRBV6-1
clone_size: -
d_call: -
j_call: TRBJ1-1
cdr3_nt: TGTGCCAGCAGCCCCTATGGACAGAACACTGAAGCTTTCTTT
cdr3_aa: CASSPYGQNTEAFF

v_call: TRBV9
clone_size: -
d_call: -
j_call: TRBJ1-1
cdr3_nt: TGTGCCAGCAGCGTCGAGGCTAACACTGAAGCTTTCTTT
cdr3_aa: CASSVEANTEAFF

v_call: TRBV28
clone_size: -
d_call: -
j_call: TRBJ1-2
cdr3_nt: TGTGCCAGCTGTCAAAGGACGGACTATACTAACTATGGCTACACCTTC
cdr3_aa: CASCQRTDYTNYGYTF

v_call: TRBV10-3
clone_size: -
d_call: TRBD1
j_call: TRBJ1-4
cdr3_nt: TGTGCCATCAGTGAGATACAGGGGGCAGAAAAACTGTTTTTT
cdr3_aa: CAISEIQGAEKLFF

v_call: TRBV6-1
clone_size: -
d_call: TRBD1
j_call: TRBJ1-2
cdr3_nt: TGTGCCAGCAGTGACTGGGACAGACCACTGGAAATCGATGGCTACACCTTC
cdr3_aa: CASSDWDRPLEIDGYTF

v_call: TRBV18
clone_size: -
d_call: TRBD1
j_call: TRBJ2-1
cdr3_nt: TGTGCCAGCTCACGTTCCCCCCGGGGACAGTACAATGAGCAGTTCTTC
cdr3_aa: CASSRSPRGQYNEQFF

v_call: TRBV7-7
clone_size: -
d_call: TRBD1
j_call: TRBJ2-2
cdr3_nt: TGTGCTAGCAGCCGGGACAGGGGTCTGACCGGGGAGCTGTTTTTT
cdr3_aa: CASSRDRGLTGELFF

v_call: TRBV2
clone_size: -
d_call: -
j_call: TRBJ2-2
cdr3_nt: TGTGCCAGCACCCCCATGGAGGGATTGAACACCGGGGAGCTGTTTTTT
cdr3_aa: CASTPMEGLNTGELFF

v_call: TRBV11-2
clone_size: -
d_call: -
j_call: TRBJ2-7
cdr3_nt: TGTGCCAGCAGCTTAGTACAGGGGAGGTACGAGCAGTACTTC
cdr3_aa: CASSLVQGRYEQYF

v_call: TRBV25-1
clone_size: -
d_call: TRBD1
j_call: TRBJ1-3
cdr3_nt: TGTGCCAGCAGTGAATGGGGAGACAGGGGGCCAGGAAACACCATATATTTT
cdr3_aa: CASSEWGDRGPGNTIYF

v_call: TRBV5-6
clone_size: -
d_call: TRBD1
j_call: TRBJ1-1
cdr3_nt: TGTGCCAGCAGCCGGGGGACAGGGGGGGCTGAAGCTTTCTTT
cdr3_aa: CASSRGTGGAEAFF

v_call: TRBV9
clone_size: -
d_call: -
j_call: TRBJ2-7
cdr3_nt: TGTGCCAGCAGCGTAGGGCTGTCCGCCGACGAGCAGTACTTC
cdr3_aa: CASSVGLSADEQYF

v_call: TRBV6-4
clone_size: medium-sized
d_call: -
j_call: TRBJ2-1
cdr3_nt: TGTGCCAGCAGTTCCCTCCCCGACAGTGGCTACAATGAGCAGTTCTTC
cdr3_aa: CASSSLPDSGYNEQFF

v_call: TRBV6-1
clone_size: -
d_call: -
j_call: TRBJ1-2
cdr3_nt: TGTGCCAGCAGTGAAAATTACATCCTCAACTATGGTGGCTACACCTTC
cdr3_aa: CASSENYILNYGGYTF

v_call: TRBV27
clone_size: -
d_call: TRBD2
j_call: TRBJ2-5
cdr3_nt: TGTGCCAGCAGGACCGGGACTAGATTGAAAGAGACCCAGTACTTC
cdr3_aa: CASRTGTRLKETQYF

v_call: TRBV13
clone_size: -
d_call: -
j_call: TRBJ2-7
cdr3_nt: TGTGCCAGCAGCTTAGTTAGTTCCGAGCAGTACTTC
cdr3_aa: CASSLVSSEQYF

v_call: TRBV9
clone_size: -
d_call: -
j_call: TRBJ1-1
cdr3_nt: TGTGCCAGCAGCGTAGGGCAGGGGAGTTACATGAACACTGAAGCTTTCTTT
cdr3_aa: CASSVGQGSYMNTEAFF

v_call: TRBV30
clone_size: -
d_call: TRBD1
j_call: TRBJ2-7
cdr3_nt: TGTGCCTGGAGGAGGACAGGGGCCGGCGAGCAGTACTTC
cdr3_aa: CAWRRTGAGEQYF

v_call: TRBV4-2
clone_size: -
d_call: TRBD1
j_call: TRBJ2-1
cdr3_nt: TGTGCCAGCAGTCCAGCTCCGGGACAGGGGACTACTCAGGAGCAGTTCTTC
cdr3_aa: CASSPAPGQGTTQEQFF

v_call: TRBV5-1
clone_size: -
d_call: TRBD1
j_call: TRBJ1-6
cdr3_nt: TGCGCCAGCAGCCCCTACGGGACAGGGGTTGTGGATTCACCCCTCCACTTT
cdr3_aa: CASSPYGTGVVDSPLHF